These 14 T cell receptor beta chains were all obtained from the same sample, sequenced in a study of T cells expressing NK-cell markers. Using the 5' RACE reads, TCRdb records one entry per CDR3 protein without DNA. This table holds hundreds of thousands of distinct CDR3 sequences. The sequenced sample consisted of blood T cells: a sorted CD56 or NKG2C T cell subset, CD4+ or CD8+ T cells, or bulk PBMC T cells (not recorded which). These receptor sequences come from a man aged 18 to 69 in good health.

The genes are TRBV6-1 and TRBJ2-1; TCRdb selects TRBD1, and the lack of DNA leaves this call unchecked. CDR1 MNHNS and CDR2 SASEGT come from the germline V gene. This CDR3 spans 16 amino acids. The CDR3 sequence: CASTRGGRRGSNEQFF.

The J gene is TRBJ2-5, the V gene TRBV18; TCRdb proposes TRBD1, but this gene call is untestable without DNA. CDR1 is KGHSH, CDR2 LQKENI, per germline. This CDR3 region has 15 residues. This CDR3 reads CASSPPTGDGETQYF.

The chain is built from TRBV5-6 and TRBJ2-1; TCRdb's D call, TRBD1, is unchecked because there is no DNA. CDR3 length equals 15 residues. CDR1 and CDR2 (germline): SGHDT, YYEEEE. The CDR3: CASSFGGLSSNEQFF.

The rearrangement links TRBV3-1 to TRBJ2-7; as DNA is missing, the TRBD1 call by TCRdb cannot be tested. CDR1 and CDR2 from the germline V gene are LGHDT and YNNKEL (reference sequence). This CDR3 contains 14 residues. CDR3 protein: CASSPTSAGLEQYF.

The V and J genes are TRBV5-1 and TRBJ2-7; the D call from TCRdb, TRBD1, cannot be confirmed without DNA. The CDR3 spans 19 residues. CDR1 and CDR2 (germline): SGHRS, YFSETQ. This CDR3 reads CASSTRPGTGGLGTYEQYF.

This rearrangement joins TRBV20-1 to TRBJ2-5; TCRdb lists TRBD2, though no DNA is available to test this call. From germline, CDR1 is DFQATT and CDR2 SNEGSKA (reference sequence). This CDR3 comprises 15 residues. The chain's CDR3 is CSAQRTSGGVGTQYF.

This chain links TRBV5-1 with TRBJ1-1; there is no DNA to check the TCRdb D call of TRBD1. CDR3 size: 13 residues. The germline CDR1 and CDR2 sequences are SGHRS and YFSETQ. CDR3 residues: CASSDGGNTEAFF.

The J gene is TRBJ1-4, the V gene TRBV20-1; TCRdb reports TRBD1, a call that lacks DNA to check it against. Per germline, CDR1 DFQATT and CDR2 SNEGSKA (reference sequence). The CDR3 has 12 residues. CDR3 sequence reads: CSARGQDEKLFF.

V is TRBV20-1 and J is TRBJ1-4; lacking DNA, the TRBD1 call made by TCRdb goes unchecked. CDR1 is DFQATT, CDR2 SNEGSKA, per germline (reference sequence). The CDR3 has 13 residues. CDR3: CSARRGVSEKLFF.

This rearrangement joins TRBV6-5 to TRBJ1-6; TCRdb names TRBD1, which stays unverified in the absence of DNA. Germline values: CDR1 MNHEY, CDR2 SVGAGI. The CDR3 is 15 amino acids. This CDR3 reads CASSYAPGGGSPLHF.

The chain recombines TRBV28 with TRBJ2-3; TCRdb indicates TRBD2, and absent DNA this call remains unverified. CDR1 is MDHEN, CDR2 SYDVKM, per germline. The CDR3 sequence is 16 residues long. CDR3 residues: CATTRGLGGGTDTQYF.

The chain carries TRBV29-1 and TRBJ2-3; TCRdb gives TRBD1 as the D gene, but with no DNA this cannot be confirmed. Germline V gives CDR1 SQVTM, CDR2 ANQGSEA. The CDR3 is made up of 15 amino acids. CDR3 residues: CSAQGVAGRTDTQYF.

The CDR3 sequence is CASSEAGRRNTIYF. The rearrangement links TRBV6-1 to TRBJ1-3. Germline CDR1 is MNHNS and CDR2 is SASEGT. The CDR3 loop spans 14 amino acids.

V and J are TRBV7-8 and TRBJ2-7; TCRdb returns TRBD1, unconfirmable since there is no DNA. The CDR3 has 13 residues. The germline CDR1 and CDR2 sequences are SGHVS and FQNEAQ. The CDR3 loop is CASSFGQVYEQYF.